This TCR beta chain derives from a study of cytomegalovirus exposure and HLA in healthy donors. PCR employed 60 Vbeta and 13 Jbeta primers. Measured with immunoSEQ multiplex PCR; TCRdb has only the in-frame clones, and not every one. The sample includes about 140,000 clones, 65% to 80% of them seen just once. Nominal health characterized the donors when sampled, though unrecorded immune exposures were likely. With 2 bases removed from V and 8 bases from J, the gap between germline ends came to 18 bases. This CDR3 comprises 15 residues. The germline CDR1 and CDR2 sequences are SNHLY and FYNNEI. This chain connects TRBV2 to TRBJ1-1, with D maybe TRBD1 (5 bases). This clonotype was obtained from a male donor in good health and CMV-seropositive. Sequenced sample: PBMCs. The CDR3 DNA reads as TGTGCCAGCAGTGAAAATTCCGGGGGGAGGAGAGAAGCTTTCTTT. This translates into CASSENSGGRREAFF. The variable domain in full, completed from reference TRBV2 and TRBJ1-1, reads EPEVTQTPSHQVTQMGQEVILRCVPISNHLYFYWYRQILGQKVEFLVSFYNNEISEKSEIFDDQFSVERPDGSNFTLKIRSTKLEDSAMYFCASSENSGGRREAFFGQGTRLTVV.